Described below is a single T cell receptor beta chain sequence and its context. Primers for the PCR totalled 60 Vbeta and 13 Jbeta. This table comes from immunoSEQ multiplex PCR, and its TCRdb copy is limited to in-frame clones, with some not included. The table lists around 140,000 clones, more than 70% of them singletons. The entry originates in a study of cytomegalovirus exposure and HLA in healthy donors. The V and J ends lost 6 bases and 5 bases respectively, with 15 bases between them. Germline CDR1 and CDR2: SGDLS and YYNGEE. The CDR3 contains 13 residues. This TCR derives from a male donor in good health and CMV-seronegative. The chain uses TRBV9 and TRBJ2-7; perhaps TRBD1 as D (5 bases). Sequencing input: PBMCs. The CDR3 region has the DNA TGTGCCAGCAATACGACAGTTCGACACGAGCAGTACTTC. It codes for CASNTTVRHEQYF.